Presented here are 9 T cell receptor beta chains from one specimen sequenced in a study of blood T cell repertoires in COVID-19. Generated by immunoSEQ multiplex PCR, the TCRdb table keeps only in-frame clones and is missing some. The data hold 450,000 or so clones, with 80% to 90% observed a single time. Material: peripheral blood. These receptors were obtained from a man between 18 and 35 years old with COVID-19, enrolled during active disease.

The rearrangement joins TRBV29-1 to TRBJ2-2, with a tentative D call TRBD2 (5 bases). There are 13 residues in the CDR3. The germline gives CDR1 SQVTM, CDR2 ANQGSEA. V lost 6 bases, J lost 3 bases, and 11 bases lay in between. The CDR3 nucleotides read TGCAGCGTCGGTCACGGGGACACCGGGGAGCTGTTTTTT. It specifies CSVGHGDTGELFF.

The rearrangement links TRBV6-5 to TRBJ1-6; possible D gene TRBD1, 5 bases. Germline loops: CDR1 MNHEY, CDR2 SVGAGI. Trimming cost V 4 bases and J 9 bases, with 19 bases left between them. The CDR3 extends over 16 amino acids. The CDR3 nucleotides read TGTGCCAGCAGTTTCGACAGTTTAGTTGACGGTTCACCCCTCCACTTT. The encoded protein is CASSFDSLVDGSPLHF.

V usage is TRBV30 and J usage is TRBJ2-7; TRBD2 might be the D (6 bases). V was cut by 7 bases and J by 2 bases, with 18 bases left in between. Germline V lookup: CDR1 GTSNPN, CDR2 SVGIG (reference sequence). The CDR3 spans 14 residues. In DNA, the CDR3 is TGTGCCTACCCGGAGGGCGGGACGACCTACGAGCAGTACTTC. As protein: CAYPEGGTTYEQYF.

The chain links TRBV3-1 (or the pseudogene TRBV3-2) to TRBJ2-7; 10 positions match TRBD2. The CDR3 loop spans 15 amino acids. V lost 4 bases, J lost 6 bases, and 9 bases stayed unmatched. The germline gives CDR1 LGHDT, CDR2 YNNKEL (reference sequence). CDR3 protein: CASSRIAGGPGEQYF. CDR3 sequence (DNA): TGTGCCAGCAGCCGAATAGCGGGGGGCCCCGGCGAGCAGTACTTC.

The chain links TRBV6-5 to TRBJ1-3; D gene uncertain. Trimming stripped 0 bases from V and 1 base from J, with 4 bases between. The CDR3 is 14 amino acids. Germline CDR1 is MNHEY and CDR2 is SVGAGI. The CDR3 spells CASSYSTSGNTIYF. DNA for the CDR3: TGTGCCAGCAGTTACTCGACATCTGGAAACACCATATATTTT.

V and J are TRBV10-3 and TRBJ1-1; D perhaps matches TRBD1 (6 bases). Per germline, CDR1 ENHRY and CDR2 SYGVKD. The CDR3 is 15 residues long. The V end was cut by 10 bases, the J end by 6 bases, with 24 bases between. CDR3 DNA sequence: TGTGCCACAGCCGACAGGAATTTCGGGACCCCTGAAGCTTTCTTT. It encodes CATADRNFGTPEAFF.

CDR3 in amino acids: CASSQESSGGEDTQYF. CDR3 sequence (DNA): TGCGCCAGCAGCCAAGAGTCTAGCGGGGGGGAAGATACGCAGTATTTT. The rearrangement uses TRBV4-1 and TRBJ2-3; 12 bases match TRBD2. Per the germline V gene, CDR1 is MGHRA and CDR2 is YSYEKL. The CDR3 has 16 residues. The V and J ends lost 0 bases and 5 bases, in that order; junction bases with no gene match: 3.

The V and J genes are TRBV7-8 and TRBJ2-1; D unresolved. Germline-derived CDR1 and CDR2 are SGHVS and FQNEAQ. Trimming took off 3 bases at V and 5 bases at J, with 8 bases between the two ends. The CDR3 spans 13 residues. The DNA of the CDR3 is TGTGCCAGCAGCTTCGGGTCCCACAATGAGCAGTTCTTC. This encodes CASSFGSHNEQFF.

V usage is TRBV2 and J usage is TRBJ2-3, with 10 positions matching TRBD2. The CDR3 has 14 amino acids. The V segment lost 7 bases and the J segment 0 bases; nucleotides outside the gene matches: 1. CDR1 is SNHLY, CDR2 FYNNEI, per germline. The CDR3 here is CASKLAGSTDTQYF. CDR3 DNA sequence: TGTGCCAGCAAACTAGCGGGGAGCACAGATACGCAGTATTTT.